This is a list of T cell receptor beta chains from one sample in a study of identical twins. Via MiXCR, TCRdb re-called the 5' RACE reads, giving one row per CDR3 protein. The sample consists of around 680,000 distinct CDR3 sequences, more than 6.5% of them appearing once. This sample was also put to use in a study of yellow fever vaccine responses in identical twins.

The sample was PBMCs. These receptors originate from a woman under 30 in good health. Each CDR3 is given with its conserved first and last residue. A D gene is named only where the DNA matches it firmly. Clone size, where shown, is once, few, many, or a class for clones that have expanded.

>NA|TRBV4-1|TRBJ2-7|NA
TGCGCCAGCGCCTTCCTGGGGCAGGGGAGGGACGAGCAGTACTTC
CASAFLGQGRDEQYF
>few|TRBV7-7|TRBJ2-1|TRBD1
TGTGCTAGCAGCCGCGGTGGATCAGGGGGCAATGAGCAGTTCTTC
CASSRGGSGGNEQFF
>NA|TRBV25-1|TRBJ1-2|NA
TGTGCCAGCAGTAACAGGGATTTTCCATCCTATGGCTACACCTTC
CASSNRDFPSYGYTF
>NA|TRBV27|TRBJ2-3|NA
TGTGCCAGAATCACAGATACGCAGTATTTT
CARITDTQYF
>many|TRBV10-3|TRBJ2-3|TRBD1
TGTGCCATCAGTGAGACGGGACAGGGGGCAGATACGCAGTATTTT
CAISETGQGADTQYF
>few|TRBV5-1|TRBJ2-7|TRBD2
TGCGCCACCTCGACTAGCGGGAGCTACGAGCAGTACTTC
CATSTSGSYEQYF
>many|TRBV10-3|TRBJ2-2|NA
TGTGCCATCAGGCCCGGGCAGGCGGACACCGGGGAGCTGTTTTTT
CAIRPGQADTGELFF
>NA|TRBV5-1|TRBJ2-5|NA
TGCGCCAGCAGCTTGGCGGGTACGAAGACCCAGTACTTC
CASSLAGTKTQYF
>NA|TRBV5-1|TRBJ2-7|NA
TGCGCCAGCAGCCAAACCTTCCCCGACCCCCTCTCCTACGAGCAGTACTTC
CASSQTFPDPLSYEQYF
>many|TRBV4-3|TRBJ2-1|TRBD2
TGCGCCAGCAGCCAAGGGCTAGCGGGAGGGCCTCTTCGAATCAATGAGCAGTTCTTC
CASSQGLAGGPLRINEQFF
>few|TRBV7-9|TRBJ2-7|NA
TGTGCCAGCAGCTCCGGGAGTTGGGGGAGCGAGCAGTACTTC
CASSSGSWGSEQYF
>many|TRBV29-1|TRBJ2-7|NA
TGCAGCGCTGGACCCGCGGGGCGCGAGCAGTACTTC
CSAGPAGREQYF
>many|TRBV28|TRBJ2-2|NA
TGTGCCAGCAGTTTGCCGGGAGAGGACACCGGGGAGCTGTTTTTT
CASSLPGEDTGELFF
>few|TRBV4-3|TRBJ1-4|NA
TGCGCCAGCAGCTGGGACACCTCGGATTATGAAAAACTGTTTTTT
CASSWDTSDYEKLFF
>few|TRBV6-1|TRBJ2-7|TRBD1
TGTGCCAGCAGCAACACGGGACAGGGAAGCTACGAGCAGTACTTC
CASSNTGQGSYEQYF
>many|TRBV29-1|TRBJ1-4|NA
TGCAGCGGATCCGGGGCCAATGAAAAACTGTTTTTT
CSGSGANEKLFF